This T cell receptor beta chain was retrieved from a study of early T cells in non-severe SARS-CoV-2 infection (dated by TCRdb to the early 2020s). Describing the broader study: Because TCR sequencing relied on bulk RNA taken from unsorted whole blood, pairing of alpha and beta chains was not possible.

This clonotype was observed a handful of times. Its antigen is unknown. Base qualities are not provided; no much larger clone lies one nucleotide away. Results the study describes overall, beyond this receptor: VDJdb matching was skewed toward anti-spike CD8 responses and likely underestimated virus-specific expansions by missing private and CD4 specificities.

Receptors were amplified or captured by 5' RACE. TCRdb lists the instrument as NextSeq 500. Unique molecular identifiers were attached to individual cDNA molecules in the TCR library protocol so that sequencing error and PCR bias could be corrected. TCR alpha and beta chains were both sequenced, and the abundances of alpha and beta sequences in each sample were closely correlated with each other. The study's processing was this. Decombinator V4 was used to perform V gene, J gene and CDR3 annotation of TCR sequences. Expanded TCRs were defined as changing significantly between any two time points under a Poisson model with p below 0.0001. TCR abundances were normalised to the total number of TCRs sequenced per sample and expressed as counts per million. MAIT TCRs were defined by TRAV1-2 paired with TRAJ12, TRAJ20 or TRAJ33, and iNKT TCRs by TRAV10 paired with TRAJ18. VDJdb, accessed 1 November 2021, was searched for CMV, EBV and SARS-CoV-2 annotated TCRs, excluding TCRs annotated for multiple antigens. TCRdb's own reprocessing of the public reads used fastp at Q25 and MiXCR and kept productive beta chains. For every CDR3 protein sequence, its rows merge into one entry that carries the most common genes and DNA. The V and J calls follow TCRdb's processing rather than the paper's. Within this sample are approximately 28,000 distinct CDR3 sequences, with about 4.5% of them counted one time only. The top ten clones comprise approximately 5.4% of the sample.

A case-control design nested within a healthcare worker cohort in London, UK, was used, with weekly nasopharyngeal swab PCR tests and blood sampling performed. Healthcare workers were enrolled in the week of the UK lockdown, from 23 to 31 March 2020, and were followed every week for up to roughly 16 weeks. CDR1 and CDR2 are read off the germline V gene as SGHVS and FQNEAQ. The CDR3, cysteine through phenylalanine, is 16 amino acids long. Only the CDR3 portion is preserved as DNA: 48 bases, with reading frame beginning at the first base. Here V drops 5 bases and J drops 7 bases, and the junction holds 9 bases not matched to any gene.

The clonotype comes from an adult who was a healthcare worker with PCR-confirmed SARS-CoV-2 infection or an uninfected control (not recorded which). The sequencing here drew on whole blood, taken at baseline. The rearrangement joined TRBV7-8 to TRBJ2-5, and 14 bases in between align with TRBD2. The CDR3 corresponds to CASSPRTSGGLATQYF. The nucleotide sequence reads TGTGCCAGCAGCCCAAGGACTAGCGGGGGGCTTGCGACCCAGTACTTC.